This TCR beta chain was documented in a study of shared clonotypes between healthy human individuals. Profiling relied on immunoSEQ multiplex PCR, and the TCRdb table lists in-frame clones only, not all of them. The repertoire holds 2.5 million or so clones, with around 90% as singletons. CDR1 MGHDK and CDR2 SYGVNS come from the germline V gene. V was clipped by 4 bases and J by 6 bases, with 5 bases between them. The length of the CDR3 is 11 residues. Notes on the study in general: Relative to their counterparts shared across all four donors, non-shared clonotypes exhibited diminished generation probabilities. Read depth was anticipated to influence clonotype sharing among donors.

The count of this clone is one. The antigen remains unidentified. The same CDR3 is also encoded by other DNA sequences in this sample. The receptor's source is a young man in good health. This chain joins TRBV25-1 and TRBJ2-3; no definite D call. Sequenced material: naive CD4+ T cells sorted from blood. The subset was: CD45RA+ positively selected. CDR3 in amino acids: CASSVTDTQYF. CDR3 sequence (DNA): TGTGCCAGCAGTGTGACGGATACGCAGTATTTT.